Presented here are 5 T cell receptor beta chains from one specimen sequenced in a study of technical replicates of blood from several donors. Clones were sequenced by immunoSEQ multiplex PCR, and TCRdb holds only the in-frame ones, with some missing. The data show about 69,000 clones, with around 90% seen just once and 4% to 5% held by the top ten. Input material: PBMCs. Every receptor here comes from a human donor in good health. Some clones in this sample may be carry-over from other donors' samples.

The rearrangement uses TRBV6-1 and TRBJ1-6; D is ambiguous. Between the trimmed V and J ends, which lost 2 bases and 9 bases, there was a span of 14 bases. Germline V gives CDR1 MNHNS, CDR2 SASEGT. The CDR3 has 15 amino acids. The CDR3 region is CASSEYRRGVSPLHF. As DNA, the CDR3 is TGTGCCAGCAGTGAATACCGGCGGGGAGTTTCACCCCTCCACTTT.

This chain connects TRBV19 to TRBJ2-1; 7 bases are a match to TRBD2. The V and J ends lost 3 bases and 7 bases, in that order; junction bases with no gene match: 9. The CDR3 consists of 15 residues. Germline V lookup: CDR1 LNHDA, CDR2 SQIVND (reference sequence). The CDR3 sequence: CASSMLGGESNEQFF. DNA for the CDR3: TGTGCCAGTAGTATGTTGGGGGGGGAATCTAATGAGCAGTTCTTC.

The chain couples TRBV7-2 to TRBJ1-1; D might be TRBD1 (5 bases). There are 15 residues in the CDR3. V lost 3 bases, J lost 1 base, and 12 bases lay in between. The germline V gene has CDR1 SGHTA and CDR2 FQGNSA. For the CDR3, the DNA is TGTGCCAGCAGCTTTACCGGCGACAGGAACACTGAAGCTTTCTTT. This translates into CASSFTGDRNTEAFF.

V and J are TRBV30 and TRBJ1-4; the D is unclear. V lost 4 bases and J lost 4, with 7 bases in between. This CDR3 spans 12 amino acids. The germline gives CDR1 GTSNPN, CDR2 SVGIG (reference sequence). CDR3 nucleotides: TGTGCCTGGATGGAGGGTAATGAAAAACTGTTTTTT. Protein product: CAWMEGNEKLFF.

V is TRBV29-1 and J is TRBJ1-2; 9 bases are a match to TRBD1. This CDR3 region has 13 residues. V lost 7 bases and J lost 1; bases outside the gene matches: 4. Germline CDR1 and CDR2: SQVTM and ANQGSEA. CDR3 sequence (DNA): TGCAGCGGAGGACAGGGGAATAACTATGGCTACACCTTC. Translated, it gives CSGGQGNNYGYTF.